This T cell receptor (beta chain) was recorded in a study of CD8+CD57+ T cells in acquired aplastic anemia. Turning to the study itself: Average DNA yield from sorted CD4+ and CD8+ cells was about 2.9 ug.

Study results and caveats: Patients showed no significant difference from controls in CD8+ Simpson's diversity. Patients and controls were found to share twenty-nine CD8+ CDR3 sequences.

This clonotype came up many times. Its antigen is still unknown. TCR beta VDJ combinations and CDR3 sequences were profiled from genomic DNA. TCRdb independently ran MiXCR on the reads; one entry per CDR3 protein. This sample has around 170,000 distinct CDR3 sequences, with around half found just once. The CDR3 is 13 residues long. V was shortened by 4 bases and J by 5 bases, with 11 bases between the two germline ends. Per germline, CDR1 SEHNR and CDR2 FQNEAQ (reference sequence). Only patients with CD8+CD57+ cell expansion on flow cytometry were chosen for sequencing. The rearrangement uses TRBV7-9 and TRBJ1-2; a possible D gene is TRBD1 (5 bases). Material: sorted CD4+, CD8+, or CD8+CD57+ T cells (not recorded which) from PBMCs. This clonotype was sampled from a human donor with aplastic anemia. The CDR3 nucleotides are TGTGCCAGCAGCTGGGACGGAGTATATGGCTACACCTTC. Amino acid sequence: CASSWDGVYGYTF.